The clone carrying this T cell receptor (beta chain) was detected ten times or more. The data belong to a study of T-cell reconstitution after alpha-beta-depleted transplantation in children. During its preparation, the TCRbeta library received unique molecular identifiers. One entry per CDR3 protein results from TCRdb running MiXCR on the PCR reads. The profile shows 200,000 to 300,000 distinct CDR3 sequences, 12% of them singletons. Per germline, CDR1 SGHRS and CDR2 YFSETQ. The junction had 2 bases not matched to a gene; V was cut back by 0 bases and J by 0 bases. The CDR3 covers 15 residues. The sequence derives from a human donor who donated a stem cell graft to a child with acute lymphoblastic leukemia. Sample: PBMCs from the stem cell graft donor, taken from the stem cell graft. The chain joins TRBV5-1 to TRBJ1-1; TRBD1 agrees at 7 bases. The CDR3, as DNA: TGCGCCAGCAGCTTGGGGGACAGAATGAACACTGAAGCTTTCTTT. It specifies CASSLGDRMNTEAFF.